This T cell receptor (beta chain) originates from a study of blood T cell repertoires in COVID-19 (dated by TCRdb to 2018 to 2020). About the full investigation: Collaborator samples came from the United States, Italy and Spain and covered acute and convalescent phases of COVID-19. The material from the prospective study consisted of cDNA or gDNA derived from T cells, B-cell-depleted T cells, or PBMCs. The dataset comprised deeply sampled blood TCRbeta repertoires from subjects exposed to, actively infected with, or recovered from COVID-19. A freely available public database, intended as a resource for researchers studying the immune response to SARS-CoV-2, is where the repertoires were released. The samples were drawn from two sources: the first 160 participants of the ongoing ImmuneRACE study, and over 1,000 subjects contributed by 6 global collaborators. Nearly every sample came with metadata listing a de-identified subject ID, COVID-19 status, age in years and sex. HLA class I and class II types, where available, came from metadata supplied by the sample provider rather than from assay-based typing. On the study overall, not on this receptor specifically: Clinical and demographic metadata were provided uncurated, with the amount varying by source and participant.

TCRbeta CDR3 regions were amplified from genomic DNA using the immunoSEQ Assay, a bias-controlled multiplex PCR. The published analysis was carried out like this. Nucleated cell counts per sample were estimated from amplification of reference gene primers within the assay. Sequence reads were collapsed and filtered to measure the absolute abundance of every unique TCRbeta CDR3 rearrangement. Productive Simpson clonality was computed per sample as the square root of Simpson's diversity index over productive rearrangements. TCRdb holds this immuneACCESS table with in-frame rearrangements only. Some clones are missing; in checked studies, unresolved V genes explain under half, and the rest has no known cause. The V and J calls and clone size are taken from that table; D and trimming were inferred from the DNA. The table for this sample lists approximately 47,000 clones; about 87% of them were counted only once. 12% of the sample rests with the top ten.

In the germline V gene, CDR1 corresponds to SNHLY and CDR2 to FYNNEI. The germline V and J ends show losses of 6 bases and 2 bases respectively, and no gene match explains 9 bases of the junction. Reading from cysteine to phenylalanine, the CDR3 counts 15 amino acids. The retained sequence is limited to the CDR3, 45 bases, with the frame set at the first base. Whole blood was collected in K2EDTA tubes by collaborating institutions according to the institutions' own protocols. For TCRbeta analysis, collaborator samples were shipped as frozen whole blood, as isolated PBMCs, or as DNA extracted from either sample type. On this clone: The antigen it recognizes is unknown. Base qualities were left out, and no much larger clone turns up one base away.

Source material: peripheral blood. This receptor was obtained from a human donor with active COVID-19. The donor label of this sample is uncertain. The chain was built from TRBV2 and TRBJ2-7; 8 central bases correspond to TRBD1. Here is the DNA: TGTGCCAGCAGCCACGACAGGGGAGGCCCCTACGAGCAGTACTTC. It is translated as CASSHDRGGPYEQYF.